This T cell receptor (beta chain) was captured by sequencing in a study of T cell clonotyping in hematopoietic cell transplantation. This table comes from immunoSEQ multiplex PCR, and its TCRdb copy is limited to in-frame clones, with some not included. The sample holds roughly 44,000 clones, roughly 85% seen once. Regarding time point: recipient sample about 28 days before transplant, after cytoreduction. The CDR3 sequence is 15 residues long. V shed 6 bases, J shed 1 base, and the junction held 4 bases outside the gene matches. The germline V gene encodes CDR1 SGHRS and CDR2 YFSETQ. V and J are TRBV5-1 and TRBJ2-3; 11 bases match TRBD2. The sample here was peripheral blood mononuclear cells, taken before stem cell transplant. The receptor was derived from a man aged 55 to 70 with acute myeloid leukemia. Some clones in this sample may be carry-over from other donors' samples. This CDR3 is CASTPGLAGTDTQYF. DNA of the CDR3: TGCGCCAGCACCCCGGGACTAGCGGGCACAGATACGCAGTATTTT.